One and the same sample provided the 24 T cell receptor beta chains below, sequenced in a study of shared clonotypes between healthy human individuals. TCRdb keeps only in-frame clones here, not all; method: immunoSEQ multiplex PCR. The profile shows 500,000 to 650,000 clones, just over 75% of them singletons. Sequenced: PBMCs. The source is a woman between 35 and 50 years old in good health. Some clones in this sample may be carry-over from other donors' samples.

CDR3 nucleotide sequence: TGCGCCAGCAGCCGAGAGACAGGGAAGGAAGAAAAACTGTTTTTT. It encodes CASSRETGKEEKLFF. The chain recombines TRBV4-1 with TRBJ1-4, with TRBD1 matching 7 bases. Trimming cost V 4 bases and J 8 bases; bases outside gene matches: 10. Germline lookup yields CDR1 MGHRA and CDR2 YSYEKL. CDR3 length equals 15 residues.

The CDR3 reads CASSLHAGESTDTQYF. The CDR3, as DNA: TGTGCCAGCAGCCTCCATGCGGGAGAGAGCACAGATACGCAGTATTTT. V usage is TRBV7-3 and J usage is TRBJ2-3, with TRBD2 identical over 7 bases. The junction had 8 bases not matched to a gene; V was cut back by 5 bases and J by 0 bases. Germline V gene sequence: CDR1 SGHTA, CDR2 FQGTGA. CDR3 size: 16 residues. Variable domain in full (rest from reference TRBV7-3 and TRBJ2-3): GAGVSQTPSNKVTEKGKYVELRCDPISGHTALYWYRQSLGQGPEFLIYFQGTGAADDSGLPNDRFFAVRPEGSVSTLKIQRTERGDSAVYLCASSLHAGESTDTQYFGPGTRLTVL.

The rearrangement links TRBV5-4 to TRBJ2-5; 9 bases align to TRBD1. Trimming took 4 bases from V and 2 from J; bases not matched to a gene: 9. The germline CDR1 and CDR2 sequences are SGHNT and YYREEE (reference sequence). The CDR3 is 16 amino acids. The CDR3 reads CASSITGQGIQETQYF. For the CDR3, the DNA is TGTGCCAGCAGCATAACGGGACAGGGAATACAAGAGACCCAGTACTTC.

The gene calls are TRBV6-6 and TRBJ2-7; D may be TRBD2 (5 bases). V dropped 0 bases and J dropped 2 bases, with 8 bases sitting between them. The CDR3 extends over 14 amino acids. From germline, CDR1 is MNHNY and CDR2 SVGAGI (reference sequence). The CDR3 spells CASSYSRETYEQYF. CDR3 sequence (DNA): TGTGCCAGCAGTTACTCGAGGGAAACCTACGAGCAGTACTTC.

This chain uses TRBV7-6 with TRBJ2-5, with 9 positions matching TRBD2. The length of the CDR3 is 14 residues. V lost 5 bases, J lost 3 bases, and 4 bases stayed unmatched. Germline CDR1 reads SGHVS; CDR2 reads FNYEAQ. CDR3 DNA sequence: TGTGCCAGCAGCCACAGGACTAGCGAAGAGACCCAGTACTTC. As protein: CASSHRTSEETQYF.

About this clone itself: With a far larger clone one base away, a read error is the likely cause. The chain is built from TRBV6-1 and TRBJ2-5; D ambiguous. The germline V gene encodes CDR1 MNHNS and CDR2 SASEGT. V lost 0 bases to trimming and J lost 5 bases, with 16 bases between them. The CDR3 has 16 amino acids. CDR3 loop: CASSEALENPTETQYF. The DNA for the CDR3 is TGTGCCAGCAGTGAAGCTCTCGAAAACCCAACGGAGACCCAGTACTTC.

In this sample, this clone turned up once. The same CDR3 also results from other DNA sequences found in this sample. The genes are TRBV11-2 and TRBJ2-7, with D unresolved. The CDR3 runs 15 residues. CDR1 is SGHAT, CDR2 FQNNGV, per germline. Trimming pared 1 base from V and 0 bases from J, leaving 10 bases between. CDR3 in DNA: TGTGCCAGCAGCTTAGCTGGCGGAAGCTCCTACGAGCAGTACTTC. This translates into CASSLAGGSSYEQYF.

The CDR3 DNA follows: TGTGCCAGCTTCTCACCCAAGGCCAGCTGGGAGCAGTACTTC. This codes for CASFSPKASWEQYF. The chain couples TRBV11-1 to TRBJ2-7; D is unclear. Germline V gene sequence: CDR1 SGHAT, CDR2 FQDESV (reference sequence). The CDR3 length is 14 residues. Trimming stripped 8 bases from V and 7 bases from J, with 21 bases between.

V usage is TRBV18 and J usage is TRBJ1-3, with 7 bases aligning to TRBD1. Germline V gene data show CDR1 as KGHSH and CDR2 as LQKENI. The CDR3 loop spans 13 amino acids. Germline trimming cut 10 bases from V and 6 bases from J; bases unmatched to any gene: 9. CDR3 sequence: CATRMDRPNTIYF. The CDR3 bases are TGTGCCACGCGAATGGACAGGCCAAACACCATATATTTT.

The chain has TRBV28 and TRBJ2-5; TRBD2 matches 8 bases. From germline, CDR1 is MDHEN and CDR2 SYDVKM. The CDR3 loop spans 13 amino acids. The V segment lost 5 bases and the J segment 5 bases; nucleotides outside the gene matches: 4. CDR3 coding DNA: TGTGCCAGCAGTAGCGGGAGCGGGGAGACCCAGTACTTC. Protein product: CASSSGSGETQYF.

This clone came up many times. The gene calls are TRBV13 and TRBJ2-7; tentative D call: TRBD1 (6 bases). V gave up 4 bases and J gave up 0 bases, with 16 bases separating them. This CDR3 contains 16 residues. The germline gives CDR1 PRHDT, CDR2 FYEKMQ (reference sequence). The CDR3 DNA reads TGTGCCAGCAGCTCCCCCGGGACACGGGTCTCCTACGAGCAGTACTTC. Translating it yields CASSSPGTRVSYEQYF.

This chain uses TRBV7-5 with TRBJ2-3. TRBV7-5 is a recognized pseudogene. The CDR3 has 13 amino acids. In DNA form, the CDR3 reads TGTGCCAGAAGCTTAGGGCGAGAGGATACGCAGTATTTT. This gives the protein CARSLGREDTQYF.

This chain connects TRBV19 to TRBJ1-4; the D is unclear. The CDR3 sequence is 14 residues long. CDR1 is LNHDA, CDR2 SQIVND, per germline (reference sequence). The V end was cut by 5 bases, the J end by 7 bases, with 14 bases between. CDR3 amino acids: CASSSLDPIEKLFF. CDR3 sequence (DNA): TGTGCCAGTAGTTCGCTAGACCCGATTGAAAAACTGTTTTTT.

This chain uses TRBV28 with TRBJ2-1, with 9 bases lining up with TRBD2. J was trimmed by 4 bases and V by 5 bases; bases with no gene match: 9. The CDR3 runs 16 residues. Germline V gene sequence: CDR1 MDHEN, CDR2 SYDVKM. DNA of the CDR3: TGTGCCAGCAGTCCCCGCACTAGCGGGCCGTACAATGAGCAGTTCTTC. Protein product: CASSPRTSGPYNEQFF.

The chain carries TRBV5-4 and TRBJ2-3; unclear D gene. CDR1 SGHNT and CDR2 YYREEE come from the germline V gene (reference sequence). The length of the CDR3 is 14 residues. V lost 4 bases to trimming and J lost 2 bases, with 11 bases between them. The CDR3 sequence: CASSPDFPTDTQYF. CDR3 DNA sequence: TGTGCCAGCAGCCCTGATTTCCCCACAGATACGCAGTATTTT.

The chain joins TRBV29-1 to TRBJ2-2; a weak D match, TRBD1 (6 bases). V lost 0 bases, J lost 7 bases, and 30 bases lay in between. Germline-derived CDR1 and CDR2 are SQVTM and ANQGSEA. This CDR3 contains 20 residues. The CDR3 region is CSVEEMFGDIRLLWVGELFF. CDR3 nucleotide sequence: TGCAGCGTTGAAGAGATGTTCGGGGACATCCGGTTATTATGGGTCGGGGAGCTGTTTTTT.

The rearrangement joins TRBV11-2 to TRBJ2-5; TRBD2 matches 11 bases. The CDR3 totals 16 residues. Germline values: CDR1 SGHAT, CDR2 FQNNGV. J was trimmed by 6 bases and V by 3 bases; bases with no gene match: 9. The CDR3, as DNA: TGTGCCAGCAGCTTTATTAGCGGGAGGGAAGGGAAGACCCAGTACTTC. Encoded protein: CASSFISGREGKTQYF. Full variable domain (missing parts from reference TRBV11-2 and TRBJ2-5): EAGVAQSPRYKIIEKRQSVAFWCNPISGHATLYWYQQILGQGPKLLIQFQNNGVVDDSQLPKDRFSAERLKGVDSTLKIQPAKLEDSAVYLCASSFISGREGKTQYFGPGTRLLVL.

The rearrangement joins TRBV4-3 to TRBJ1-2, with 8 bases that match TRBD1. Germline V lookup: CDR1 LGHNA, CDR2 YSLEER. The CDR3 consists of 14 residues. Trimming cost V 4 bases and J 8 bases; bases outside gene matches: 9. CDR3 protein: CASSLLGQGRGYTF. The DNA for the CDR3 is TGCGCCAGCAGCCTTCTCGGACAGGGAAGGGGCTACACCTTC.

The chain joins TRBV10-3 to TRBJ2-5; 10 nucleotides line up with TRBD1. Germline V gene sequence: CDR1 ENHRY, CDR2 SYGVKD. V lost 6 bases, J lost 4 bases, and 5 bases stayed unmatched. The CDR3 sequence is 14 residues long. This CDR3 is CAISPDRGGETQYF. The CDR3 bases are TGTGCCATCAGCCCGGACAGGGGGGGAGAGACCCAGTACTTC.

The rearrangement links TRBV28 to TRBJ2-7, with TRBD2 as a possible D gene (7 bases). This CDR3 spans 12 amino acids. Germline V gene lookup returns CDR1 MDHEN and CDR2 SYDVKM. Trimming removed 8 bases from V and 12 bases from J, with 20 bases in between. The CDR3 nucleotides read TGTGCCAGCCGGGGGGCTAACTTTGGTATGTACTTC. Protein: CASRGANFGMYF. The full variable domain, in which reference TRBV28 and TRBJ2-7 provide the parts outside the CDR3, is DVKVTQSSRYLVKRTGEKVFLECVQDMDHENMFWYRQDPGLGLRLIYFSYDVKMKEKGDIPEGYSVSREKKERFSLILESASTNQTSMYLCASRGANFGMYFGPGTRLTVT.

The J gene is TRBJ2-3, the V gene TRBV5-6, with D possibly being TRBD2 (5 bases). V was trimmed by 3 bases and J by 5 bases, leaving 16 bases between them. Looked up from germline, CDR1 is SGHDT and CDR2 is YYEEEE. This CDR3 has 15 residues. The CDR3 coding sequence is TGTGCCAGCAGCTCCACGGGGTTGTCTGGAGATACGCAGTATTTT. Its translation: CASSSTGLSGDTQYF.

V usage is TRBV18 and J usage is TRBJ1-3, with TRBD1 identical over 7 bases. Per germline, CDR1 KGHSH and CDR2 LQKENI. CDR3 length: 16 amino acids. With V trimmed by 4 bases and J by 0 bases, 6 bases remained unmatched. CDR3 sequence reads: CASSHTGQNSGNTIYF. In DNA, the CDR3 is TGTGCCAGCTCACATACGGGACAGAACTCTGGAAACACCATATATTTT.

The genes are TRBV4-1 and TRBJ2-4; D is unclear. Germline V lookup: CDR1 MGHRA, CDR2 YSYEKL. The ends were cut back, 4 bases at V and 5 bases at J, with 9 bases in the middle. The CDR3 totals 13 residues. CDR3 protein: CASSLKTENIQYF. The CDR3 DNA reads TGCGCCAGCAGCCTCAAGACGGAAAACATTCAGTACTTC.

CDR3 in amino acids: CATSRDLAGLAGVYEQYF. In DNA, the CDR3 is TGTGCCACCAGCAGAGATTTGGCCGGACTAGCGGGTGTTTACGAGCAGTACTTC. The chain combines TRBV15 with TRBJ2-7; 11 bases map to TRBD2. V was pared by 0 bases and J by 4 bases, with 11 bases of the junction left unmatched. Germline V gene data show CDR1 as LNHNV and CDR2 as YYDKDF (reference sequence). This CDR3 region has 18 residues.